This record looks at one T cell receptor beta chain sequence and its context. Its specificity is unknown. This CDR3 has 15 amino acids. The V and J ends lost 1 base and 0 bases, in that order; junction bases with no gene match: 2. Per the germline V gene, CDR1 is LNHNV and CDR2 is YYDKDF (reference sequence). The source of the sample is a study of beta chain features in type 1 diabetes. Of the isolated RNA, all was reverse transcribed, and so the sequenced material was expressed TCRB transcripts. Method: immunoSEQ multiplex PCR; TCRdb's copy keeps in-frame clones and lacks some. Found here are 300,000 to 350,000 clones, about a tenth of them singletons; the top ten hold roughly 1%. General study points: Unsettled here was the matter of whether HLA type influences TCRB rearrangement. For Type 1 diabetes patients, all four CD4+ subsets carried TCRB CDR3s that were moderately but significantly shorter.

The sequence came from a man in his thirties or forties with type 1 diabetes. This sequence joins TRBV15 and TRBJ2-7; TRBD1 matches at 8 bases. Sequenced sample: central memory CD4+ T cells from blood. The CDR3 coding sequence is TGTGCCACCAGCAGAGGAGGACAGGGCTCCTACGAGCAGTACTTC. Residues: CATSRGGQGSYEQYF.